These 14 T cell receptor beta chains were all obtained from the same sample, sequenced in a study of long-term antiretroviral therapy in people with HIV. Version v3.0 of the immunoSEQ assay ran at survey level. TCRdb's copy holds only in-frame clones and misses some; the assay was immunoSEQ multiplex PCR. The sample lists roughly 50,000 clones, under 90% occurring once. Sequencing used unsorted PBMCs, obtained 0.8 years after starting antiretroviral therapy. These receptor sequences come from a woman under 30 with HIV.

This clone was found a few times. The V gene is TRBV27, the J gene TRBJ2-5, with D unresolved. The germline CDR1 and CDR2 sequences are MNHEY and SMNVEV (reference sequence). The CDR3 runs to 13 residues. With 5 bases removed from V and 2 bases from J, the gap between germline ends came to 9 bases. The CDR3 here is CASSPWGQETQYF. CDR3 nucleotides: TGTGCCAGCAGTCCCTGGGGTCAAGAGACCCAGTACTTC.

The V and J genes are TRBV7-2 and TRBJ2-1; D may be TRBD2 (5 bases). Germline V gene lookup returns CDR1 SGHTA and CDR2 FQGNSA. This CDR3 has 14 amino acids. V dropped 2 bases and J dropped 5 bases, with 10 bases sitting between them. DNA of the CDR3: TGTGCCAGCAGCTTACGTCGGACTCACAATGAGCAGTTCTTC. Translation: CASSLRRTHNEQFF. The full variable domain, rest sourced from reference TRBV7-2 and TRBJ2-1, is GAGVSQSPSNKVTEKGKDVELRCDPISGHTALYWYRQSLGQGLEFLIYFQGNSAPDKSGLPSDRFSAERTGGSVSTLTIQRTQQEDSAVYLCASSLRRTHNEQFFGPGTRLTVL.

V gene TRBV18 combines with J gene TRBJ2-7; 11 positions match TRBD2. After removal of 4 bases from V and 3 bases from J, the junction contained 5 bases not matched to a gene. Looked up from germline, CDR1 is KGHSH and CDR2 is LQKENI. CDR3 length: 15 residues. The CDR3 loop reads CASSRTSGSDYEQYF. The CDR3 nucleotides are TGTGCCAGCTCACGAACTAGCGGGAGTGACTACGAGCAGTACTTC.

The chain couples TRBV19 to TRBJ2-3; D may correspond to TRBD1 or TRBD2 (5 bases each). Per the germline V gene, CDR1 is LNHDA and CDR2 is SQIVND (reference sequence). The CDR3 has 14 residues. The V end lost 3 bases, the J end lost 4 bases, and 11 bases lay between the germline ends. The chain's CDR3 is CASSMVRDPDTQYF. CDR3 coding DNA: TGTGCCAGTAGTATGGTCAGGGACCCAGATACGCAGTATTTT.

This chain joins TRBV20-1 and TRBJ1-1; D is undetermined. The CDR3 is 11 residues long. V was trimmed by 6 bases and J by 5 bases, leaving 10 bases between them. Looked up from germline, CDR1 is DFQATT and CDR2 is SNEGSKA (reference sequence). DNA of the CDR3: TGCAGTGCCGATCAGGAGACTGAAGCTTTCTTT. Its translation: CSADQETEAFF.

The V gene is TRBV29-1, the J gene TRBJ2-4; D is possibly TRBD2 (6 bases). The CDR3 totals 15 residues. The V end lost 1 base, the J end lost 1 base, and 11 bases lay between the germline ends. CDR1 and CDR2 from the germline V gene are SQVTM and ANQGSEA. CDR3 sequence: CSVEGGADAKNIQYF. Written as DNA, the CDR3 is TGCAGCGTTGAAGGCGGGGCGGATGCCAAAAACATTCAGTACTTC.

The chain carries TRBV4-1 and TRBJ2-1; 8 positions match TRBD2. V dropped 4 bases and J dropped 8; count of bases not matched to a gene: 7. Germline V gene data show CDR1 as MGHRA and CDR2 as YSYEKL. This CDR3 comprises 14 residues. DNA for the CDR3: TGCGCCAGCAGCCCTCGGACTAGCCCGGATGAGCAGTTCTTC. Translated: CASSPRTSPDEQFF.

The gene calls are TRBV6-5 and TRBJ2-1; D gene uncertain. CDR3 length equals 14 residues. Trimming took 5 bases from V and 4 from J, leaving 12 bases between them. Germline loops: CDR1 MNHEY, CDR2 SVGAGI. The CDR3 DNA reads TGTGCCAGCAGTGTCCGGGTCCAGTACAATGAGCAGTTCTTC. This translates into CASSVRVQYNEQFF.

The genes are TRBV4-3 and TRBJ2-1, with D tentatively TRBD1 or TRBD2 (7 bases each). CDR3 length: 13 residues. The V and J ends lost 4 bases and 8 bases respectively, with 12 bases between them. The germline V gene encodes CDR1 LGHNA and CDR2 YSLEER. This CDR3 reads CASSLAGGDEQFF. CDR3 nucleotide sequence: TGCGCCAGCAGCCTCGCAGGGGGGGATGAGCAGTTCTTC.

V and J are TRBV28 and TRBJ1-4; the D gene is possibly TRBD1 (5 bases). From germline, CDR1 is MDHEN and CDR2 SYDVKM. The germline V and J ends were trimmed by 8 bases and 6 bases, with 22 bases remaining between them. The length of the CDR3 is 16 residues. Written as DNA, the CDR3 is TGTGCCAGCCTTACGCGAGGGCGGGGCTGGGATGAAAAACTGTTTTTT. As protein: CASLTRGRGWDEKLFF.

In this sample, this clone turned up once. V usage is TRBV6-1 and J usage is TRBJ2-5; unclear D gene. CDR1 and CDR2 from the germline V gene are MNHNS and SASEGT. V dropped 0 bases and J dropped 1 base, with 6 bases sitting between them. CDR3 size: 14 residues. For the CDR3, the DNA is TGTGCCAGCAGTGAAGCCCCGGGCCAAGAGACCCAGTACTTC. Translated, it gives CASSEAPGQETQYF.

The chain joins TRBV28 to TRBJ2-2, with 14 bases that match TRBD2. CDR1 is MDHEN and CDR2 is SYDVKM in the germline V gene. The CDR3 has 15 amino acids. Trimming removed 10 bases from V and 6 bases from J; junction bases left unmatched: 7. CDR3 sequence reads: CATTGTSGRSGELFF. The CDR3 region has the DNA TGTGCCACAACCGGGACTAGCGGGAGATCCGGGGAGCTGTTTTTT.

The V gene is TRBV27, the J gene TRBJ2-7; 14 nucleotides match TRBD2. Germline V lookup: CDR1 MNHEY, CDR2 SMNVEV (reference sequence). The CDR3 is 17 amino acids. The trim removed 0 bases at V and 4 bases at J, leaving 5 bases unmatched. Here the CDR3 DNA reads TGTGCCAGCAGTTTATCGGGGACTAGCGGGAGAGTATACGAGCAGTACTTC. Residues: CASSLSGTSGRVYEQYF.

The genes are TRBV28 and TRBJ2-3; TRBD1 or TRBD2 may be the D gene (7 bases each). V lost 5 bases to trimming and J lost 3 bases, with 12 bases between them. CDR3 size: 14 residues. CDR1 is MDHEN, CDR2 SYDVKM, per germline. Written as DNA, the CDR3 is TGTGCCAGCAGTCTCCAGGGGGGGACAGATACGCAGTATTTT. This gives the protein CASSLQGGTDTQYF.